The following is a TCR beta chain sequence with its context. Its antigen is currently not known. No per-base quality is available; no much larger clone lies one base away. The cohort comprised 710 or so healthy bone marrow donors. Cohort members were all nominally healthy when sampled, although unrecorded immune exposures were likely present. The donor was CMV seronegative and was included in the group of a few hundred seronegative cohort members. A peripheral blood sample was provided by each donor, and peripheral blood mononuclear cells were used for TCR beta sequencing. Genomic DNA was extracted from the blood cell samples with the Qiagen DNeasy Blood Extraction Kit. The library was generated by the immunoSEQ multiplex PCR assay. The multiplex PCR relied on a mix of 60 forward primers for TCR Vbeta segments and 13 reverse primers for TCR Jbeta segments. The CDR3 region of rearranged TCR beta genes was amplified from genomic DNA by a multiplex PCR assay. On the Illumina HiSeq System, the amplified TCR beta libraries were sequenced as 87-base-pair reads. Per the authors' processing: In a later analysis, around 80 million unique TCR beta chains were counted across the 500 to 850 repertoires, and roughly 10 million of these chains were shared by at least two donors. Raw reads were error-corrected and collapsed into unique sequences by a nearest-neighbor algorithm in which closely related sequences were merged to remove PCR and sequencing errors. V, D and J gene segments were assigned by aligning CDR3 sequences to IMGT reference sequences. Each retained sequence needed at least a six-nucleotide match to both a V gene segment and a J gene segment. Rearrangements were called productive when the CDR3 lacked stop codons and stayed in frame with V and J; all others were non-productive. Following IMGT convention, CDR3 was defined as the stretch from the second conserved V-encoded cysteine up to the conserved J-encoded phenylalanine. Sequences without an unambiguous match to a single V gene segment were excluded from the earlier analysis of about 600 of the donors. An earlier analysis of roughly 590 of the donors called V segments functional above 56.7% productive rearrangements and segregating when the between-donor standard deviation exceeded 5%. A statistical classification framework was built to diagnose cytomegalovirus status from the catalog of TCR beta chain sequences. A later analysis assigned V and J genes by comparing TCR nucleotide sequences with IMGT/GENE-DB human TR gene sequences. The TCRdist pipeline was used in a later analysis to assign CDR3 sequences and most-parsimonious VDJ recombination scenarios. In a later analysis, every TCR beta chain was defined by the combination of its CDR3 amino acid sequence and its V-gene family, and reads without a unique V-gene family were dropped. In a later analysis, a few hundred highly shared, low-generation-probability nucleotide sequences were removed to address suspected cross-contamination and a sequencing artifact. In a later analysis, a clonal expansion index for each public chain was calculated from normalized within-repertoire ranks of inferred template counts. In a later analysis, generation probabilities were computed using a VDJ recombination model fitted to out-of-frame rearrangements, and the results were checked against IGoR. In a later analysis, hypergeometric tests were used to score TCR-TCR, TCR-HLA and TCR-CMV co-occurrence, with a repertoire-size bias correction applied to TCR pairs. A later analysis estimated false discovery rates by permuting HLA or CMV assignments 20 times. A later analysis grouped co-occurring TCRs with DBSCAN, adding TCRdist sequence similarity when clustering within HLA-allele-positive subsets. Repertoires with fewer than 30,000 or more than 120,000 public chains were left out of co-occurrence clustering, as were four to six repertoires with anomalous nucleotide sharing. This immuneACCESS table, as held by TCRdb, lists in-frame sequences with V and J called but not all clones. Of the missing ones, under half trace to an unresolved V gene in checked studies; the others have no known cause. Clone size and the V and J calls come from that table; the DNA yielded D and trimming. Present in this sample are over 35,000 clones, approximately 75% of which were seen just once. The top ten clonotypes cover 3% to 5% of the sample.

The data were obtained in a study of cytomegalovirus exposure and HLA in healthy donors (dated by TCRdb to the late 2010s). With respect to the entire study: According to an earlier analysis of 550 to 750 of the donors, about 180 million T cells yielded 117 million unique TCR beta sequences and 276 Gb of sequence data. About 330 gigabases of sequencing data and about 92 million unique TCR sequences made up an early release that covered about 640 HLA-typed donors. Of the approximately 400 genotyped donors, 65% to 90% fell in the genetic ancestry cluster associated with self-reported Caucasian donors. The aim of the study was to test whether cataloging public T cell receptors could identify signatures of past pathogen exposure. The study profiled the T cell repertoires of 550 to 700 subjects by immunosequencing and related them to cytomegalovirus serostatus. Besides the first cohort of under 700 subjects, a separate validation cohort made up of roughly 120 different subjects was used. High-throughput TCR immunosequencing, statistical association of individual TCRs with disease status, and machine learning were combined to predict cytomegalovirus infection status. A later analysis re-analyzed previously published TCR beta repertoires from hundreds of donors and added high-resolution HLA genotyping to study TCR occurrence patterns. Rather than using new phenotypic data, the later analysis identified candidate immune exposures from TCR beta sequences and from how often those sequences occurred across donors. To decide whether each TCR beta V gene segment behaved as functional or pseudogenic, an earlier analysis of some 570 of the donors relied on high-throughput TCR beta sequencing. Donor age, sex, ethnicity and CMV serostatus were compiled together with the repertoire data. In a later genetic analysis, genome-wide SNP genotypes for about 65% of the 666 donors were used, and that subset was treated as a discovery cohort. Every discovery cohort repertoire had been produced on one sequencing platform. HLA typing included class I and class II loci at four-digit resolution. Typing coverage differed by locus: A, B, C, DRB1 and DQB1 were typed in about 620-630 donors, DQA1 in about 500, DPA1 in 600 to 610, and DPB1 in 400 to 490. Because of strong linkage in the cohort, roughly five DR-DQ haplotypes were treated as single units for association and clustering. Among about 400 genotyped donors of the cohort, an average of approximately 240,000 unique TCR beta nucleotide sequences was sequenced per donor, of which roughly 17% were non-productive. General conclusions and limits of the study: In a later analysis, TCR association rates were found to vary across HLA loci, with the most associated TCRs seen for DRB1 alleles and the fewest for HLA-C alleles. Most TCR sequences were observed very rarely across donors, whereas some public TCRs were present in many individuals. Presence/absence analyses assumed roughly uniform sequencing depth across donors, an assumption that may not hold. A later analysis associated 16,951 TCR beta sequences with specific HLA alleles at a false discovery rate of 0.05. According to a later analysis, most CMV-associated TCR beta chains appeared to be HLA-restricted, and the HLA associations seemed to be driven largely by CMV exposure. The only immune exposure information available for the cohort was CMV serostatus. A group of highly shared sequence variants was considered likely to be a technical artifact of the sequencing pipeline. In an earlier analysis of more than 500 of the donors, most TCR beta V segments appeared in productive rearrangements about 87% or about 30% of the time, broadly matching IMGT annotations. A few of the identified cytomegalovirus-associated TCR beta chains were confirmed in vitro to be specific for cytomegalovirus antigens. Because HLA typing was missing for some donors at each locus, association tests included only the typed subset. In a later analysis, HLA-associated TCR beta chains showed more clonal expansion and lower generation probabilities than non-associated chains that were equally common. Assigning TCR associations to individual alleles was difficult when HLA alleles, especially DR and DQ, strongly co-occurred. A later genetic analysis associated a missense DCLRE1C variant with V-gene and J-gene trimming of TCR beta chains, and an independent cohort replicated the association. Because counts were too low, seventeen rarely observed V segments, including chromosome 9 orphons, were excluded from the earlier analysis of 587 of the donors. The study gave a list of some 150 TCR beta chains associated with cytomegalovirus. According to a later genetic analysis, donors in an Asian-associated ancestry cluster had fewer N-insertions in productive TCRs than the approximately 630-donor mean. Correlated functional status among segregating V segments might be attributable to linkage disequilibrium, but an unknown experimental factor could not be ruled out. The authors suggested that the approach could potentially be generalized to other disease states and immunological phenotypes. The cohort was sequenced for TCR beta chains only, and without alpha or paired-chain data the features that could be detected were limited. According to a later analysis, parvovirus B19, influenza, CMV and Epstein-Barr virus appeared linked to several top co-occurrence clusters. Because the 87-base-pair reads could not distinguish some IMGT-functional V segments, including TRBV6-2 and TRBV6-3, those segments were excluded. A further reported finding was that TCR beta sequences accurately predicted the HLA-A and HLA-B alleles for most subjects in the first cohort. The classifier was reported to diagnose cytomegalovirus status with high specificity and sensitivity in both the original cohort and the validation cohort.

A distance of 15 bases separates the germline ends of V and J, which lose 4 bases and 6 bases respectively. The CDR3 starts with the cysteine, ends with the phenylalanine, and has 13 residues. Only the CDR3 part of the read is kept: 39 bases, read in frame from the first base. From the germline V gene (reference sequence), CDR1 is GTSNPN and CDR2 is SVGIG. The sequence was obtained from a man aged 40-49 years in good health and CMV-seronegative. Sequencing was performed on PBMCs. The chain is encoded by TRBV30 joined to TRBJ1-1; the D gene is perhaps TRBD1, on 5 matching bases. The base sequence is TGTGCCTGGAATGGGGCCGGGGGGGCTGAAGCTTTCTTT. Its protein is CAWNGAGGAEAFF.